This TCR beta chain was obtained from a study of PD-L1 blockade in urothelial cancer. The protocol was immunoSEQ multiplex PCR, while the TCRdb copy is restricted to in-frame clones and leaves out a portion. The table lists tens of thousands of clones, around four fifths of them singletons. Regarding time point: pretreatment peripheral blood. Patients had urothelial carcinoma that was locally advanced or metastatic. This CDR3 is 17 amino acids long. The J segment lost 6 bases and the V segment lost 5 bases, leaving 12 bases of the junction unmatched. Germline CDR1 is SEHNR and CDR2 is FQNEAQ (reference sequence).

This chain uses TRBV7-9 with TRBJ2-7; 14 bases fit TRBD2. The receptor comes from a man in his forties with urothelial cancer. The sequences come from PBMCs, collected around atezolizumab (anti-PD-L1) treatment. DNA for the CDR3: TGTGCCAGCAGCCTAGACCTGGGGACTAGCGGGAGACGCGAGCAGTACTTC. It specifies CASSLDLGTSGRREQYF.